This TCR beta chain was captured in a study of tumor-infiltrating lymphocytes in primary liver carcinoma. From roughly 0.5 ug total RNA, TCR beta cDNA was generated with a primer in the constant region. TCR beta libraries came from three nested multiplex PCR rounds using slightly modified ARM-PCR. The study ran its first two PCR rounds for approximately 10 cycles each, using TRBV1-TRBV30 forward primers and a C-beta reverse primer. TCRdb ran MiXCR on the multiplex PCR reads and lists one entry per CDR3 protein. The table has approximately 310,000 distinct CDR3 sequences, 60% to 80% seen once. Per germline, CDR1 SGHDN and CDR2 FVKESK. The CDR3 is 16 residues long. About this clonotype: The junction departs from germline at one end; a sequencing error may be responsible.

The authors took blood RNA from unsorted whole blood and also extracted germline DNA. The V and J genes are TRBV14 and TRBJ1-1; 9 bases line up with TRBD1. The source of this sequence is a man in his forties or fifties with primary liver carcinoma and hepatitis B virus infection. The specimen was peripheral blood. The CDR3 sequence: CASSCLQGAIETEAVF. The CDR3 DNA reads as TGTGCCAGCAGCTGCCTACAGGGGGCTATTGAGACTGAAGCTGTCTTT.